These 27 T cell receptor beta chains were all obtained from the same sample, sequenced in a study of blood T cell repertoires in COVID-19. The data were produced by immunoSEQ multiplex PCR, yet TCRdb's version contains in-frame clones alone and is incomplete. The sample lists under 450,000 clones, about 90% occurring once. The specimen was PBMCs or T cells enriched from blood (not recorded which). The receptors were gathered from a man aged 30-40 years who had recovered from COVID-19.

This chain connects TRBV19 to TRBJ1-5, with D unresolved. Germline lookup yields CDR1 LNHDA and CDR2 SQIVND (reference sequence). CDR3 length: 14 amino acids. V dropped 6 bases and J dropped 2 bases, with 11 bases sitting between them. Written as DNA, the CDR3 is TGTGCCAGTAGAGGCGGTTACGGCAATCAGCCCCAGCATTTT. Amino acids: CASRGGYGNQPQHF. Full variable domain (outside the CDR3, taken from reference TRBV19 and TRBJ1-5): DGGITQSPKYLFRKEGQNVTLSCEQNLNHDAMYWYRQDPGQGLRLIYYSQIVNDFQKGDIAEGYSVSREKKESFPLTVTSAQKNPTAFYLCASRGGYGNQPQHFGDGTRLSIL.

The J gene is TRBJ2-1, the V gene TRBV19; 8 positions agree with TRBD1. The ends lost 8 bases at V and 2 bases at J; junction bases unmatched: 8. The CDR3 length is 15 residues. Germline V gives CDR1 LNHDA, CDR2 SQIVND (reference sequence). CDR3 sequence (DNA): TGTGCCAGTCGACGACAGGGGAGGACCTACAATGAGCAGTTCTTC. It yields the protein CASRRQGRTYNEQFF.

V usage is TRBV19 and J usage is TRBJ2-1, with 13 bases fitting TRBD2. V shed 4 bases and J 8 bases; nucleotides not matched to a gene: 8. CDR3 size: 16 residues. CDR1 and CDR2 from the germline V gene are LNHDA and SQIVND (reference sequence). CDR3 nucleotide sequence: TGTGCCAGTAGTAAAAGGACTAGCGGGGGAAGAGATGAGCAGTTCTTC. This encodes CASSKRTSGGRDEQFF.

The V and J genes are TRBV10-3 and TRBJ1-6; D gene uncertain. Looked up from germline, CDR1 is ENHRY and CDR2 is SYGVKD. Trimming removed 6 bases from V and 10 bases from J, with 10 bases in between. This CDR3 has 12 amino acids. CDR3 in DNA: TGTGCCATCAGGGGTGCGGAATCACCCCTCCACTTT. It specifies CAIRGAESPLHF.

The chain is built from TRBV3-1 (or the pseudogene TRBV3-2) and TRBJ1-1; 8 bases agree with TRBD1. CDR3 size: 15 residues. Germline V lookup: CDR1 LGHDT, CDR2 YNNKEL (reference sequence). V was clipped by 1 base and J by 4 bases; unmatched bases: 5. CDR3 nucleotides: TGTGCCAGCAGCCAAGTGCCACAGGGGGGCACTGAAGCTTTCTTT. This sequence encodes CASSQVPQGGTEAFF.

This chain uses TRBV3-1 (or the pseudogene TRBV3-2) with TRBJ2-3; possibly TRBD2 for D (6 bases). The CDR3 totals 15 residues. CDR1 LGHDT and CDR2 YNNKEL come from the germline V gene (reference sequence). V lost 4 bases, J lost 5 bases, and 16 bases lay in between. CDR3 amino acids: CASSLRESWGDTQYF. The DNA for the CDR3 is TGTGCCAGCAGCCTACGGGAGAGTTGGGGAGATACGCAGTATTTT.

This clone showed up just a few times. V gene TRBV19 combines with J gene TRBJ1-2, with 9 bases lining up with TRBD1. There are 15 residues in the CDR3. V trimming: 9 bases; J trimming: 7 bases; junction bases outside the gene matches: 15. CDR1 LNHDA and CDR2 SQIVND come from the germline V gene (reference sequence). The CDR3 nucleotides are TGTGCCAGCTATTCCTCGGGACAGGGCATCTCTGGCTACACCTTC. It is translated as CASYSSGQGISGYTF.

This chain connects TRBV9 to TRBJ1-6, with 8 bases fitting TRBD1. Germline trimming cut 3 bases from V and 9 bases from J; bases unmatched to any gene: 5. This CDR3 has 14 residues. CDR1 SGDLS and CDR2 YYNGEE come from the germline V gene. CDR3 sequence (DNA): TGTGCCAGCAGCGCGAGGGGGACAGGTTCACCCCTCCACTTT. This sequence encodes CASSARGTGSPLHF.

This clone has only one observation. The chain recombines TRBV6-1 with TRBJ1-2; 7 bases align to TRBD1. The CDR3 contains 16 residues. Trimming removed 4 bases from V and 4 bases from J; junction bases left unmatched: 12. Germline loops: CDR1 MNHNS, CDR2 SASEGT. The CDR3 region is CASSASTGHNSYGYTF. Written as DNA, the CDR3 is TGTGCCAGCAGTGCCTCGACAGGGCATAATAGCTATGGCTACACCTTC.

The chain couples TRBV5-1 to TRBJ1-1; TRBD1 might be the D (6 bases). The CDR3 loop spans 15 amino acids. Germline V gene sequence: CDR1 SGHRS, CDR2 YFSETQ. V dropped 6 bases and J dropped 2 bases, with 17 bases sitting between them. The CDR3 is CASTEAAGDNTEAFF. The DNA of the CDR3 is TGCGCCAGCACCGAGGCAGCAGGGGATAACACTGAAGCTTTCTTT.

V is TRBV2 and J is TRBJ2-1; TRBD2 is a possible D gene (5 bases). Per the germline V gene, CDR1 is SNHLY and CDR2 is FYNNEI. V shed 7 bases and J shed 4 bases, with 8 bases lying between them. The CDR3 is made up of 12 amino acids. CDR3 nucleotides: TGTGCCAGCAAGGGCGGGTACAATGAGCAGTTCTTC. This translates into CASKGGYNEQFF.

Here the CDR3 DNA reads TGCGCCAGCACCTCACTGGGCGATGGCTACACCTTC. It is translated as CASTSLGDGYTF. V and J are TRBV10-2 and TRBJ1-2, with D unclear. CDR1 WSHSY and CDR2 SAAADI come from the germline V gene. The CDR3 totals 12 residues. Trimming cost V 7 bases and J 6 bases, with 12 bases left between them.

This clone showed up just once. CDR3 residues: CASSSVGGINEKLFF. For the CDR3, the DNA is TGCGCCAGCAGCTCCGTTGGGGGGATTAATGAAAAACTGTTTTTT. The rearrangement joins TRBV5-1 to TRBJ1-4, with TRBD1 as a possible D gene (5 bases). V lost 3 bases to trimming and J lost 4 bases, with 13 bases between them. Germline V gene lookup returns CDR1 SGHRS and CDR2 YFSETQ. This CDR3 has 15 amino acids.

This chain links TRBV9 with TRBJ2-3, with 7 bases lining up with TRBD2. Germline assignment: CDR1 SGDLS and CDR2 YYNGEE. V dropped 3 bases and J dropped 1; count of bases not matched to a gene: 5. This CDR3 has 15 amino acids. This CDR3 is CASSAHSGGTDTQYF. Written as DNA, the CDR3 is TGTGCCAGCAGCGCACACAGCGGGGGCACAGATACGCAGTATTTT. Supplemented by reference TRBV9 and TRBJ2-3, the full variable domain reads DSGVTQTPKHLITATGQRVTLRCSPRSGDLSVYWYQQSLDQGLQFLIQYYNGEERAKGNILERFSAQQFPDLHSELNLSSLELGDSALYFCASSAHSGGTDTQYFGPGTRLTVL.

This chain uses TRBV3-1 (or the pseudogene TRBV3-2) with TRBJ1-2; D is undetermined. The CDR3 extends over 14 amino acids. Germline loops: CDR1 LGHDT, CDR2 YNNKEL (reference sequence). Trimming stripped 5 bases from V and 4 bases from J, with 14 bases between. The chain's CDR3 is CASSFFSQRYGYTF. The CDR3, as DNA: TGTGCCAGCAGCTTCTTTTCCCAGCGCTATGGCTACACCTTC.

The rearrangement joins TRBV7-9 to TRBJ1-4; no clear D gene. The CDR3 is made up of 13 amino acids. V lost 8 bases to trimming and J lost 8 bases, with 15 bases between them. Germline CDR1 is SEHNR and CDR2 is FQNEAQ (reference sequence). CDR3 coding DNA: TGTGCCAGCGAGCTTAACGGAGGGGAAAAACTGTTTTTT. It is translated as CASELNGGEKLFF.

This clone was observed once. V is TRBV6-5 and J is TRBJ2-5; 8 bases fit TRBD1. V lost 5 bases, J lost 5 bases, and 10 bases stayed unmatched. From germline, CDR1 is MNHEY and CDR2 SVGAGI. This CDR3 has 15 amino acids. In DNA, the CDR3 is TGTGCCAGCAGTCCGCTGTTCGGACAGGGCGAGACCCAGTACTTC. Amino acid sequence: CASSPLFGQGETQYF.

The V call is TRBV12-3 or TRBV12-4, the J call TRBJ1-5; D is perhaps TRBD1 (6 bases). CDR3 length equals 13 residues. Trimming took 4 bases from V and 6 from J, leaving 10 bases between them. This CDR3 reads CASSSQTGQPQHF. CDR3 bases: TGTGCCAGCAGTTCCCAGACAGGTCAGCCCCAGCATTTT.

The CDR3 is CAWNPGRSDSPSSYNSPLHF. In DNA, the CDR3 is TGTGCCTGGAACCCCGGTCGTTCCGACAGTCCAAGCTCCTATAATTCACCCCTCCACTTT. The chain links TRBV30 to TRBJ1-6; a possible D gene is TRBD1 (5 bases). Trimming removed 4 bases at V and 0 bases at J, with 25 bases between. This CDR3 has 20 amino acids. Per germline, CDR1 GTSNPN and CDR2 SVGIG (reference sequence).

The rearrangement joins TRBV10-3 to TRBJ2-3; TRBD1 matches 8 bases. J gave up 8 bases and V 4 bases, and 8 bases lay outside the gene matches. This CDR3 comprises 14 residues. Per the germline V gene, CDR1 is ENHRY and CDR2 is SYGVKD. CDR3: CAISGGWTGSTQYF. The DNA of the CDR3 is TGTGCCATCAGTGGCGGCTGGACAGGGAGTACGCAGTATTTT.

The CDR3 is CASGTGGFPLHF. As DNA, the CDR3 is TGTGCCAGTGGGACAGGGGGATTCCCCCTCCACTTT. The V gene is TRBV27, the J gene TRBJ1-6; the match to TRBD1 covers 11 bases. The J segment lost 13 bases and the V segment lost 9 bases, leaving 5 bases of the junction unmatched. The germline CDR1 and CDR2 sequences are MNHEY and SMNVEV (reference sequence). The CDR3 is 12 residues long.

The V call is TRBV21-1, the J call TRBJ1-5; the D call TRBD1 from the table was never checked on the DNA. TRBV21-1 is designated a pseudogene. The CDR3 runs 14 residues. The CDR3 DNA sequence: TGTGCCAGCAGCAAAGACAGGGGGCGTCAGCCCCAGCATTTT. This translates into CASSKDRGRQPQHF.

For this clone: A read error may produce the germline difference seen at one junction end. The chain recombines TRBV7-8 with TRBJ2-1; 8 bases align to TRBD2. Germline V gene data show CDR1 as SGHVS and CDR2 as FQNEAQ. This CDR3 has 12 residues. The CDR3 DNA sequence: TGTGCCAGCAGCTCGCAGGGGCGGGGGGTGGTCTTC. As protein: CASSSQGRGVVF.

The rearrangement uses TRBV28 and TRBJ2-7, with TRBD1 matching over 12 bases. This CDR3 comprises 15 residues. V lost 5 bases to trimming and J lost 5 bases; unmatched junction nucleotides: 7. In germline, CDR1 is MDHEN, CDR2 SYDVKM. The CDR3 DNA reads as TGTGCCAGCAGTCTCCCGGGACAGGGGGCCCACGAGCAGTACTTC. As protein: CASSLPGQGAHEQYF. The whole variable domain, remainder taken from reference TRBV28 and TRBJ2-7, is DVKVTQSSRYLVKRTGEKVFLECVQDMDHENMFWYRQDPGLGLRLIYFSYDVKMKEKGDIPEGYSVSREKKERFSLILESASTNQTSMYLCASSLPGQGAHEQYFGPGTRLTVT.

The CDR3: CATSRGGSTDTQYF. The CDR3 DNA follows: TGTGCCACCAGTCGCGGGGGCAGCACAGATACGCAGTATTTT. This rearrangement joins TRBV24-1 to TRBJ2-3; perhaps TRBD2 as D (7 bases). Germline V gene sequence: CDR1 KGHDR, CDR2 SFDVKD. The CDR3 length is 14 residues. V lost 6 bases to trimming and J lost 0 bases, with 9 bases between them.

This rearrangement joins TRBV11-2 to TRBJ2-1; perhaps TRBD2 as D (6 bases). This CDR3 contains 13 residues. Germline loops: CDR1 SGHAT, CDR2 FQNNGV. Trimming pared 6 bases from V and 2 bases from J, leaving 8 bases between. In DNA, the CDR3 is TGTGCCAGCAGGGAGGGGACCTACAATGAGCAGTTCTTC. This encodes CASREGTYNEQFF.

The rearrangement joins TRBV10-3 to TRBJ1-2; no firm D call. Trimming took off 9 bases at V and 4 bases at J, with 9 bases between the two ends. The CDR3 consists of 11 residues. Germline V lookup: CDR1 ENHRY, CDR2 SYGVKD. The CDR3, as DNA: TGTGCCATTAAGGAGGGCTATGGCTACACCTTC. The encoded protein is CAIKEGYGYTF.